This T cell receptor (beta chain) stems from a study of blood T cell repertoires in COVID-19. As for the study in general: Samples of COVID-19 (acute and convalescent) were obtained from the United States, Italy and Spain. Nucleic acid was either cDNA or gDNA, and it came from T cells, B-cell-depleted T cells, or PBMCs.

Trimming took 2 bases from V and 2 from J, leaving 10 bases between them. Germline V gene sequence: CDR1 SGHKS, CDR2 YYEKEE (reference sequence). The CDR3 covers 14 residues. The repertoire was sequenced with immunoSEQ multiplex PCR; TCRdb's copy has only in-frame clones and lacks some. In the table there are about 75,000 clones, around nine tenths of which are singletons. The chain has TRBV5-5 and TRBJ1-1; D gene unclear. This clonotype originated in a human donor in a cohort sampled during active COVID-19. Sequencing input: peripheral blood. In DNA form, the CDR3 reads TGTGCCAGCAGCTTAACGGGGATCAACACTGAAGCTTTCTTT. Its translation is CASSLTGINTEAFF.